A single T cell receptor (beta chain) is shown here with its context. Its antigen is unknown. This entry is derived from a study of T cells in Graves' hyperthyroidism and ophthalmopathy. Study-level results: Progression to ophthalmopathy was predicted a median of approximately 6.4 months early. The majority of expanded thyroid clonotypes above 0.001 also appeared in blood.

TCR beta CDR3 sequences were amplified from RNA transcripts. In the first-round RT-PCR of the TCR CDR3, the HTBI primer set was used. Each CDR3 protein is one row after TCRdb ran MiXCR on the multiplex PCR reads. The table shows roughly 800,000 distinct CDR3 sequences, with more than 30% occurring only once. The source is a man aged 18 to 29 with Graves' hyperthyroidism. The material sequenced was blood.

CDR3 DNA sequence: TGTGCCAGTAGTATGGGGGACGTCGATGGTCGGCCCCAGCATTTT. Protein: CASSMGDVDGRPQHF. The chain recombines TRBV19 with TRBJ1-5; D might be TRBD1 (5 bases). Germline CDR1 LNHDA, CDR2 SQIVND (reference sequence). The V end was cut by 3 bases, the J end by 9 bases, with 18 bases between. The CDR3 sequence is 15 residues long.